The TCR beta chain described here comes from a study of cytomegalovirus exposure and HLA in healthy donors. Study at large: The 120 validation repertoires, a later analysis reported, used the same platform as the approximately 650 first-cohort repertoires. Study-level results: Published work reported that the classifier diagnosed cytomegalovirus status with high specificity and sensitivity. Researchers counted 180 or so TCR beta chains as cytomegalovirus-associated. A few CMV-associated chains were confirmed in vitro to be specific for CMV antigens.

The repertoire was sequenced with immunoSEQ multiplex PCR; TCRdb's copy has only in-frame clones and lacks some. The sample records over 85,000 clones, over 85% being singletons. A note on this clone: No antigen is known for it.

V lost 5 bases and J lost 3; bases outside the gene matches: 8. The CDR3 extends over 15 amino acids. The germline V gene has CDR1 SGDLS and CDR2 YYNGEE. V is TRBV9 and J is TRBJ2-7; TRBD2 matches at 10 bases. The source is a woman younger than 35 in good health and CMV-seronegative. The material sequenced was PBMCs. The CDR3 DNA reads as TGTGCCAGCAGTTTCAGAGCGGGAGGGAGCTACGAGCAGTACTTC. This sequence encodes CASSFRAGGSYEQYF.